This T cell receptor (beta chain) emerged from a study of shared clonotypes between healthy human individuals. The wider study: Every donor yielded three CD4 naive, three CD4 memory, two CD8 naive and one CD8 memory plate. Findings and limits, study-wide: Larger richness was generally estimated for naive than memory subsets. Generation probabilities were higher for clonotypes shared across all four sorted-subset donors than for unshared ones. Tissue TCR repertoires likely differ from these blood-only repertoires.

The CDR3 is 15 residues long. Germline loops: CDR1 MDHEN, CDR2 SYDVKM. V was cut by 6 bases and J by 4 bases, with 16 bases left in between. For this clone: Its antigen is not identified.

The naive CD8 subset, CD45RO-negative cells positively selected for CCR7, excluded terminally differentiated effector memory CD45RA+ cells. The protocol was immunoSEQ multiplex PCR, while the TCRdb copy is restricted to in-frame clones and leaves out a portion. Here the sample spans around 1.9 million clones, 80% to 95% being singletons. The receptor was isolated from a young man in good health. Some clones in this sample may be carry-over from other donors' samples. The genes are TRBV28 and TRBJ2-1, with D perhaps TRBD1 (5 bases). Material: naive CD8+ T cells from PBMCs. The CDR3 DNA reads as TGTGCCAGCAGAGTTCAGGGCGGTACTTACAATGAGCAGTTCTTC. Its protein is CASRVQGGTYNEQFF.